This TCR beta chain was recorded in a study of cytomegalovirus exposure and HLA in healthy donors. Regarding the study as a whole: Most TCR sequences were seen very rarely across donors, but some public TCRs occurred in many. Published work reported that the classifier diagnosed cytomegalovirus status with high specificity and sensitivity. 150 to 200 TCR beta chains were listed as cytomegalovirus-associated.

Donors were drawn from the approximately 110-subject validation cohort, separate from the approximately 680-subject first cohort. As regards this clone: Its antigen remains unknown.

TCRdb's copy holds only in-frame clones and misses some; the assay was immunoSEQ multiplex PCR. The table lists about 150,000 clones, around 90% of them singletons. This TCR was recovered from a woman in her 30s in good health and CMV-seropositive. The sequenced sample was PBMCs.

CDR3: CATAAWASGGIEQFF. The CDR3 nucleotides read TGTGCCACGGCCGCGTGGGCTAGCGGGGGAATAGAGCAGTTCTTC. This rearrangement joins TRBV11-2 to TRBJ2-1, with 10 bases lining up with TRBD2. Germline values: CDR1 SGHAT, CDR2 FQNNGV. V dropped 10 bases and J dropped 10; count of bases not matched to a gene: 16. This CDR3 has 15 residues.